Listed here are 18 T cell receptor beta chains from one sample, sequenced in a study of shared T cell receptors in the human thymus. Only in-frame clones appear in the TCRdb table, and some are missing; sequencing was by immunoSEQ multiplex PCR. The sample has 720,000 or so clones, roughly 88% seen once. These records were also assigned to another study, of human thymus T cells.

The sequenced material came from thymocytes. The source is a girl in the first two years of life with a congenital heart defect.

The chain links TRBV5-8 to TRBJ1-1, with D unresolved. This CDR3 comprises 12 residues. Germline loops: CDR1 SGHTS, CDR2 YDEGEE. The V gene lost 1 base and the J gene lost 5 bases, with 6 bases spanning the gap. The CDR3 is CASSLRRTEAFF. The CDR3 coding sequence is TGTGCCAGCAGCTTGCGGAGGACTGAAGCTTTCTTT.

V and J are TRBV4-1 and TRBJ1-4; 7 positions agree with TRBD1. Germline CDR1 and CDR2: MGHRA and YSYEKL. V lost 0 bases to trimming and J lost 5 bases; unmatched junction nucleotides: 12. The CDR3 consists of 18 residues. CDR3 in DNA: TGCGCCAGCAGCCAAGATAGGGGGCGTAAGTCCAGAAATGAAAAACTGTTTTTT. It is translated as CASSQDRGRKSRNEKLFF.

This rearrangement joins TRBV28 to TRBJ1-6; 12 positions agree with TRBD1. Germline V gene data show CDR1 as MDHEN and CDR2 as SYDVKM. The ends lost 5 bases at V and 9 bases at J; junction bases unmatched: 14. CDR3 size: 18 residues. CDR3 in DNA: TGTGCCAGCAGTCGACGGGACAGGGGGCGTCTTTTTGCTTCACCCCTCCACTTT. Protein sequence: CASSRRDRGRLFASPLHF. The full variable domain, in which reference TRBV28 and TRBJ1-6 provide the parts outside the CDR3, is DVKVTQSSRYLVKRTGEKVFLECVQDMDHENMFWYRQDPGLGLRLIYFSYDVKMKEKGDIPEGYSVSREKKERFSLILESASTNQTSMYLCASSRRDRGRLFASPLHFGNGTRLTVT.

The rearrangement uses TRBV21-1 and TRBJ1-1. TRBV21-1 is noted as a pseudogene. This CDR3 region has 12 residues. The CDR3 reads CASSKSDTEAFF. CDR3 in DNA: TGTGCCAGCAGCAAATCCGACACTGAAGCTTTCTTT.

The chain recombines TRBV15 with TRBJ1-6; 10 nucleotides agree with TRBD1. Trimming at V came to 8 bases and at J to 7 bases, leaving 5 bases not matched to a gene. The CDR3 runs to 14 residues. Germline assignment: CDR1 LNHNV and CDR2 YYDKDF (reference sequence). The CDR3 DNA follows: TGTGCCACCGGGGGGGGACAGGGGAATTCACCCCTCCACTTT. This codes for CATGGGQGNSPLHF.

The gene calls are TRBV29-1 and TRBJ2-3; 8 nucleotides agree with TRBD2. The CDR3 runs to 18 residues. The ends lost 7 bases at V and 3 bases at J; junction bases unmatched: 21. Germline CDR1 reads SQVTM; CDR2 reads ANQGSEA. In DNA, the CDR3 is TGCAGCGCCCGGGGGGCGAGCGGGGGCCGGGGTTGGACAGATACGCAGTATTTT. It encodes CSARGASGGRGWTDTQYF.

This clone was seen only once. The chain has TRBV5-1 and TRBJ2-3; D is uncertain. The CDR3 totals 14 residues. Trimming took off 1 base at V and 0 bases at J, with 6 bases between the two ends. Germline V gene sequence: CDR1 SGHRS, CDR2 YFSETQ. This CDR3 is CASSLRTSTDTQYF. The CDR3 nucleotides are TGCGCCAGCAGCTTGCGTACTAGCACAGATACGCAGTATTTT.

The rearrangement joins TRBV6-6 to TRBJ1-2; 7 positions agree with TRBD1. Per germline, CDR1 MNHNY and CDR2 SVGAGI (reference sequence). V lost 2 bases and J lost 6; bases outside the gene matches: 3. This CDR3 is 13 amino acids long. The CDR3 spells CASSYGDSDGYTF. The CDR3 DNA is TGTGCCAGCAGTTACGGGGACAGTGATGGCTACACCTTC.

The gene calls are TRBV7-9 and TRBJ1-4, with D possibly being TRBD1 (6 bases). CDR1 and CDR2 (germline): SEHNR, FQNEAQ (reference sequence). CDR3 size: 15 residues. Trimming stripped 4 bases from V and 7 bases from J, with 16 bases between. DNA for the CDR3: TGTGCCAGCAGCTCCAGACAGGCCCGGGGTGAAAAACTGTTTTTT. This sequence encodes CASSSRQARGEKLFF.

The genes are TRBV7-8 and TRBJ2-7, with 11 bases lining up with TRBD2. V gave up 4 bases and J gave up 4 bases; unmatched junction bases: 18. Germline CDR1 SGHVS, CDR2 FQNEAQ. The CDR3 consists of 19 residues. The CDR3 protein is CASSSNVAILAGGIYEQYF. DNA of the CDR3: TGTGCCAGCAGCTCGAATGTGGCGATCCTAGCGGGGGGAATATACGAGCAGTACTTC.

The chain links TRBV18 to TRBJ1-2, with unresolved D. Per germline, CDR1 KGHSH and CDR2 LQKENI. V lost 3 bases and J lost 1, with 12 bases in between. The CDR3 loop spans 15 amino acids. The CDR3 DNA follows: TGTGCCAGCTCACCCTCCAGCGGCTTTAACTATGGCTACACCTTC. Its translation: CASSPSSGFNYGYTF.

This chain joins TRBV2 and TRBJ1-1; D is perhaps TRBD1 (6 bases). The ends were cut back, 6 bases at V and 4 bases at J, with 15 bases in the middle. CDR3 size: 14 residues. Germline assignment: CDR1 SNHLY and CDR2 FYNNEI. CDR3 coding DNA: TGTGCCAGCAGAACTACGAGGGGGGGCACTGAAGCTTTCTTT. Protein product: CASRTTRGGTEAFF.

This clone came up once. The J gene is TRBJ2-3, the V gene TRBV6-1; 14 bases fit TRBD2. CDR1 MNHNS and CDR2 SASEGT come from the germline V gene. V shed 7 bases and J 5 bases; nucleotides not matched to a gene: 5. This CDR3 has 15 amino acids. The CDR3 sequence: CASKTSGGAKDTQYF. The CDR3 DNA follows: TGTGCCAGCAAGACTAGCGGGGGGGCTAAAGATACGCAGTATTTT.

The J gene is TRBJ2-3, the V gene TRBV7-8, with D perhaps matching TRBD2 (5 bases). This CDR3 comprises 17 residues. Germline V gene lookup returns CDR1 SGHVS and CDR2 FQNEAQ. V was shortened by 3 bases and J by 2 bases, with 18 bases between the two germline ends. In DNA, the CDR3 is TGTGCCAGCAGCTTCTGGCTTGGGAGCGTACTCACAGATACGCAGTATTTT. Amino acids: CASSFWLGSVLTDTQYF.

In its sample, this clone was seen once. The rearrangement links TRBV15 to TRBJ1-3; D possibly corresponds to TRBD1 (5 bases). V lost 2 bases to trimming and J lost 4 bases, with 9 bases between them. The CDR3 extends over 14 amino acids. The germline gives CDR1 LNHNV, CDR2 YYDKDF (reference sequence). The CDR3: CATSRWGLGNTIYF. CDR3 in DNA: TGTGCCACCAGCAGATGGGGCTTGGGAAACACCATATATTTT. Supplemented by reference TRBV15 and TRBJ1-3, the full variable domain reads DAMVIQNPRYQVTQFGKPVTLSCSQTLNHNVMYWYQQKSSQAPKLLFHYYDKDFNNEADTPDNFQSRRPNTSFCFLDIRSPGLGDTAMYLCATSRWGLGNTIYFGEGSWLTVV.

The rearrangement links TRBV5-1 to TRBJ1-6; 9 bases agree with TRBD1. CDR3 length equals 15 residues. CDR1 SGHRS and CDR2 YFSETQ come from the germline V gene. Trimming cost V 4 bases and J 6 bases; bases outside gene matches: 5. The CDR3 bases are TGCGCCAGCAGCCACCGGGACAGGGTTAATTCACCCCTCCACTTT. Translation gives CASSHRDRVNSPLHF. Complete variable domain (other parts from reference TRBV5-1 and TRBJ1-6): KAGVTQTPRYLIKTRGQQVTLSCSPISGHRSVSWYQQTPGQGLQFLFEYFSETQRNKGNFPGRFSGRQFSNSRSEMNVSTLELGDSALYLCASSHRDRVNSPLHFGNGTRLTVT.

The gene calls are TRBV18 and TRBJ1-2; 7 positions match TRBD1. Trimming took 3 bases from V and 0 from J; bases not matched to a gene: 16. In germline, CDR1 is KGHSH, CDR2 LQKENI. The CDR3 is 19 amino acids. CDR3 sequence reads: CASSPITGVARTSNYGYTF. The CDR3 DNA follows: TGTGCCAGCTCACCGATCACAGGGGTAGCGCGGACGTCTAACTATGGCTACACCTTC.

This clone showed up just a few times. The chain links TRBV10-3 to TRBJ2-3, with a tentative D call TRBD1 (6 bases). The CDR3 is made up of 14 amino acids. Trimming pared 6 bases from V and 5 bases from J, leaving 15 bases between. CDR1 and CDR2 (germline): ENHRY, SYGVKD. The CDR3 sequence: CAISRDIRGDTQYF. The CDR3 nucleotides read TGTGCCATCAGCCGGGACATAAGGGGAGATACGCAGTATTTT.